Below, 4 T cell receptor beta chains from the same sample are listed, as sequenced in a study of blood T cell repertoires in COVID-19. Using immunoSEQ multiplex PCR, the repertoire was profiled, and TCRdb retains in-frame clones only, with some absent. Counted here are approximately 130,000 clones, about 85% occurring once; the ten biggest clones make up about 4.3%. Sequenced: peripheral blood. The origin of the receptors is a human donor in a cohort sampled during active COVID-19.

J is TRBJ1-6 and V is TRBV9; a weak D match, TRBD1 (6 bases). This CDR3 spans 16 amino acids. CDR1 is SGDLS, CDR2 YYNGEE, per germline. Trimming cost V 4 bases and J 3 bases, with 14 bases left between them. DNA for the CDR3: TGTGCCAGCAGCCCCCGGGGGGGCGGCTATAATTCACCCCTCCACTTT. It translates to CASSPRGGGYNSPLHF.

This clone occurred once. The J gene is TRBJ2-1, the V gene TRBV19, with D possibly TRBD2 on 6 matching bases. This CDR3 is built from 18 residues. Germline V gene data show CDR1 as LNHDA and CDR2 as SQIVND (reference sequence). V lost 0 bases to trimming and J lost 7 bases, with 22 bases between them. In DNA, the CDR3 is TGTGCCAGTAGTATAGATGTAGCGGAGAACATCAAGAGGAATGAGCAGTTCTTC. Translation: CASSIDVAENIKRNEQFF.

This clone has more than one count but fewer than ten. The rearrangement joins TRBV4-3 to TRBJ2-1; TRBD1 matches at 10 bases. Germline trimming cut 4 bases from V and 8 bases from J; bases unmatched to any gene: 11. The germline CDR1 and CDR2 sequences are LGHNA and YSLEER. The CDR3 is made up of 16 amino acids. The CDR3 coding sequence is TGCGCCAGCAGCCGGGCTAGGGACAGGGGAGGCGATGAGCAGTTCTTC. The encoded protein is CASSRARDRGGDEQFF.

This chain uses TRBV5-4 with TRBJ2-1; 8 nucleotides align to TRBD2. CDR1 is SGHNT, CDR2 YYREEE, per germline (reference sequence). J lost 7 bases, V lost 2 bases, and 5 bases had no gene match. This CDR3 comprises 14 residues. The CDR3 DNA reads as TGTGCCAGCAGCTTCACGGGGGGGTCAAATGAGCAGTTCTTC. Its protein product is CASSFTGGSNEQFF.